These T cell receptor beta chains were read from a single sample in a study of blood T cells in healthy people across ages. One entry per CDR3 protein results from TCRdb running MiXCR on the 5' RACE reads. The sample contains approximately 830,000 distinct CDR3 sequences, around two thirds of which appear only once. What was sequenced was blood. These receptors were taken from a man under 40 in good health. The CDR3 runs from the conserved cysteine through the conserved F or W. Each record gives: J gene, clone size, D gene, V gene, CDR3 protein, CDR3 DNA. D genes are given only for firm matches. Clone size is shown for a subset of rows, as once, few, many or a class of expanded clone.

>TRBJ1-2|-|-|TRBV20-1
CSARDLRINYGYTF
TGCAGTGCTAGAGATCTGCGTATAAACTATGGCTACACCTTC
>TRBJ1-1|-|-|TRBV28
CASSEWDAEAFF
TGTGCCAGCAGCGAGTGGGACGCTGAAGCTTTCTTT
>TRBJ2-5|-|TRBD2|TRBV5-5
CASTETSGGEETQYF
TGTGCCAGCACCGAGACTAGCGGGGGGGAAGAGACCCAGTACTTC
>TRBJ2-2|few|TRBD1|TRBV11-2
CASSMTGAGELFF
TGTGCCAGCAGCATGACAGGGGCCGGGGAGCTGTTTTTT
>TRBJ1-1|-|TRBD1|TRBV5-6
CASSLTGDLNTEAFF
TGTGCCAGCAGCCTGACAGGGGATCTGAACACTGAAGCTTTCTTT
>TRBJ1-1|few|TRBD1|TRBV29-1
CSVSWDRTEAFF
TGCAGCGTCTCCTGGGACAGAACTGAAGCTTTCTTT
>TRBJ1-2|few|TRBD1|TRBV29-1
CSVPFRQGSYGYTF
TGCAGCGTTCCATTTCGACAGGGGAGCTATGGCTACACCTTC
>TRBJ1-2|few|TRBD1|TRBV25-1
CASSPTGGTYGYTF
TGTGCCAGCAGCCCAACAGGGGGGACCTATGGCTACACCTTC
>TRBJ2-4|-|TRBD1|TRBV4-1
CASSQGQGTAKNIRYF
TGCGCCAGCAGCCAAGGACAGGGGACAGCCAAAAACATTCGGTACTTC
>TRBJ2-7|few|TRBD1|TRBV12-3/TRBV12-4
CASSMTGHEQYF
TGTGCCAGCAGCATGACAGGGCACGAGCAGTACTTC
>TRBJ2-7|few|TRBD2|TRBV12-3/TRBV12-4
CASSNGLAYEQYF
TGCGCCAGCAGCAACGGACTAGCCTACGAGCAGTACTTC
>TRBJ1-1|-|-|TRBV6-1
CASSELGRGAATEAFF
TGTGCCAGCAGTGAACTGGGCAGAGGGGCGGCCACTGAAGCTTTCTTT
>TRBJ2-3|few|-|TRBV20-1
CSARDMGGQSYTQYF
TGCAGTGCTAGAGATATGGGGGGACAGTCCTATACGCAGTATTTT
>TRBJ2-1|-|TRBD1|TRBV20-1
CSARPTGGLYNEQFF
TGCAGTGCTAGACCAACAGGGGGCCTCTACAATGAGCAGTTCTTC
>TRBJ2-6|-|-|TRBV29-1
CSVLRTGANVLTF
TGCAGCGTGTTAAGGACCGGGGCCAACGTCCTGACTTTC
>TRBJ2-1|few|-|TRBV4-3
CASSKQIERYNEQFF
TGCGCCAGCAGCAAGCAGATAGAACGTTACAATGAGCAGTTCTTC
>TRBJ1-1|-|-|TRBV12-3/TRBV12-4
CASSLSQPSTEAFF
TGTGCCAGCAGTTTAAGCCAACCCAGCACTGAAGCTTTCTTT
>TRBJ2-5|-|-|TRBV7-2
CASSLIVGYQETQYF
TGTGCCAGCAGCTTGATAGTGGGCTATCAAGAGACCCAGTACTTC
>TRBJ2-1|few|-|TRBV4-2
CASSQVEGGEQFF
TGTGCCAGCAGCCAAGTCGAAGGAGGAGAGCAGTTCTTC
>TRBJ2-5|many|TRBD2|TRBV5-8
CASMASGGLQETQYF
TGTGCCAGCATGGCTAGCGGGGGTCTGCAAGAGACCCAGTACTTC
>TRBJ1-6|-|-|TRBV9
CASSAPGRTLHF
TGTGCCAGCAGCGCCCCAGGGCGGACCCTCCACTTT
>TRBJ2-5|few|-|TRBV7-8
CASSRSRLLVETQYF
TGTGCCAGCAGCCGATCCCGACTGCTCGTCGAGACCCAGTACTTC
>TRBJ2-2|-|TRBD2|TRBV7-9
CASRYSGGVTGELFF
TGTGCCAGCAGATATAGCGGGGGTGTCACCGGGGAGCTGTTTTTT
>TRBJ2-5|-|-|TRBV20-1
CSASSLQETQYF
TGCAGTGCTAGCTCGCTTCAGGAGACCCAGTACTTC
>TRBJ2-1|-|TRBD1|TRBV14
CASSLRSLTGPYNEQFF
TGTGCCAGCAGCCTCCGTTCCCTGACAGGGCCCTACAATGAGCAGTTCTTC
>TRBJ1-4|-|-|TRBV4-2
CASVGALGEKLFF
TGTGCCAGCGTAGGGGCGCTTGGTGAAAAACTGTTTTTT
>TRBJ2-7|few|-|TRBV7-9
CASSLTGIDEQYF
TGTGCCAGCAGCTTAACAGGGATCGACGAGCAGTACTTC
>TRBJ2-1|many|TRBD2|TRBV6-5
CASSSRLAGGYEQFF
TGTGCCAGCAGTTCTAGACTAGCGGGGGGGTATGAGCAGTTCTTC
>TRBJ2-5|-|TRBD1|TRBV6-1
CASSEPGQVKQETQYF
TGTGCCAGCAGTGAACCCGGACAGGTGAAGCAAGAGACCCAGTACTTC
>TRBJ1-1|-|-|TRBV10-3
CAISVTGGTEAFF
TGTGCCATCAGTGTCACGGGGGGCACTGAAGCTTTCTTT
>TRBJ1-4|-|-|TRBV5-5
CASSSGGTRMGATNEKLFF
TGTGCCAGCAGCTCTGGTGGAACAAGGATGGGGGCAACTAATGAAAAACTGTTTTTT